What follows are 5 T cell receptor beta chains derived from one specimen sequenced in a study of tumor and adjacent non-tumor tissue in lung cancer. The library came from three nested PCR rounds adapted from ARM-PCR protocols. TCRdb passed the multiplex PCR reads through MiXCR, listing each CDR3 protein once. The sample has around 100,000 distinct CDR3 sequences, less than 75% seen once. No cell sorting was done before RNA was extracted from the tissue. This non-tumor lung sample came from over 3 cm beyond the tumor edge. Material for sequencing was distant non-tumor lung tissue. The receptors stem from a man under 40 with non-small cell lung cancer.

With regard to this clonotype: The junction shows a germline mismatch at one end, possibly a read error. V gene TRBV20-1 combines with J gene TRBJ2-3; possible D gene TRBD1, 6 bases. Germline assignment: CDR1 DFQATT and CDR2 SNEGSKA (reference sequence). There are 15 residues in the CDR3. The CDR3 nucleotides are TGCACTGCTAACTTGAGGGGGAAGGGTACAGATACGCAGTATTTT. Amino acids: CTANLRGKGTDTQYF.

Comments on this clonotype: Relative to the germline gene, one junction end is altered; a read error may explain this. The gene calls are TRBV4-3 and TRBJ2-3; possible D gene TRBD2, 7 bases. The CDR3 runs 16 residues. Germline V lookup: CDR1 LGHNA, CDR2 YSLEER. The CDR3 nucleotides read TGTGCCAGCAGCCAAGGGGTGAGCGGGGACACAAATAAGCAGTATTTT. Translated: CASSQGVSGDTNKQYF.

For this clonotype: Germline and junction disagree at one end, which may indicate a read error. The chain recombines TRBV4-1 with TRBJ2-6, with D perhaps assigned TRBD1 or TRBD2 (6 bases each). The CDR3 has 23 amino acids. Germline loops: CDR1 MGHRA, CDR2 YSYEKL. In DNA, the CDR3 is TGCGCCAGCAGCCCCTCAGGGGCTGCCAAGATCGGGACTGACGACTCTGGGGTCAACGTCCTGACTTTC. Amino acids: CASSPSGAAKIGTDDSGVNVLTF.

This clonotype appeared a few times. A much more abundant neighbour one base away suggests this may be a read error. The J gene is TRBJ2-3, the V gene TRBV20-1; tentative D call: TRBD2 (6 bases). Germline V lookup: CDR1 DFQATT, CDR2 SNEGSKA (reference sequence). The CDR3 is 15 residues long. The CDR3 reads CSARDNRRASDMQYF. The CDR3 bases are TGCAGTGCTAGAGATAACCGGAGGGCCTCAGATATGCAGTATTTT.

This clonotype occurred many times. A read error may explain this, as a much larger clone is one base away. This sequence joins TRBV29-1 and TRBJ2-7, with a tentative D call TRBD1 (6 bases). The CDR3 runs 12 residues. Germline CDR1 and CDR2: SQVTM and ANQGSEA. The CDR3 loop is CSVGQDVYGQYF. The CDR3 region has the DNA TGCAGCGTTGGACAGGATGTATACGGGCAGTACTTC.